The 28 T cell receptor beta chains given below trace back to one sample, sequenced in a study of tumor-infiltrating lymphocytes in primary liver carcinoma. The source of the blood RNA was unsorted whole blood, and germline DNA was extracted as well. A constant-region primer primed TCR beta cDNA synthesis from 400 to 600 ng of total RNA. Libraries covering TCR beta were generated through three nested multiplex PCR rounds (using a slightly modified ARM-PCR). Primers for the first two PCR rounds were TRBV1-TRBV30 forward primers and a C-beta reverse primer (10 cycles per round). Each CDR3 protein is one row after TCRdb ran MiXCR on the multiplex PCR reads. The sample has 300,000 to 400,000 distinct CDR3 sequences; roughly 61% are singletons. Sequencing input: peripheral blood. The receptors were gathered from a man between 40 and 49 years old with primary liver carcinoma and hepatitis B virus infection.

With regard to this clonotype: The junction shows a germline mismatch at one end, possibly a read error. This sequence joins TRBV29-1 and TRBJ2-7; D remains unclear. Germline CDR1 is SQVTM and CDR2 is ANQGSEA. This CDR3 has 15 amino acids. The CDR3 sequence: CSVSELRNIGYDQYF. In DNA form, the CDR3 reads TGCAGCGTTAGCGAGTTAAGAAACATTGGCTACGATCAGTACTTC.

This clonotype was found many times. The chain combines TRBV11-1 with TRBJ2-7; D unresolved. The germline V gene encodes CDR1 SGHAT and CDR2 FQDESV (reference sequence). CDR3 length: 16 residues. Trimming removed 3 bases from V and 3 bases from J, with 18 bases in between. The CDR3 DNA follows: TGTGCCAGCAGCTTCGGCTCCTCATCCATCGGCTACGAGCAGTACTTC. Translation gives CASSFGSSSIGYEQYF.

About this clonotype itself: A much more abundant neighbour one base away suggests this may be a read error. The CDR3 region is CAIGASTGELFF. The CDR3 DNA sequence: TGTGCCATCGGGGCTAGCACCGGGGAGCTGTTTTTT. The chain recombines TRBV10-3 with TRBJ2-2, with a tentative D call TRBD1 (5 bases). This CDR3 has 12 residues. The V end was cut by 8 bases, the J end by 4 bases, with 8 bases between. Per the germline V gene, CDR1 is ENHRY and CDR2 is SYGVKD.

This clonotype was picked up one time. V is TRBV11-2 and J is TRBJ2-7; 7 nucleotides agree with TRBD1. Per germline, CDR1 SGHAT and CDR2 FQNNGV. This CDR3 comprises 18 residues. With V trimmed by 7 bases and J by 0 bases, 18 bases remained unmatched. The CDR3 is CASISRGSRGKNSYEQYF. The CDR3 DNA follows: TGTGCCAGCATCTCCAGGGGGAGTAGGGGTAAAAACTCCTACGAGCAGTACTTC. The full variable domain, rest sourced from reference TRBV11-2 and TRBJ2-7, is EAGVAQSPRYKIIEKRQSVAFWCNPISGHATLYWYQQILGQGPKLLIQFQNNGVVDDSQLPKDRFSAERLKGVDSTLKIQPAKLEDSAVYLCASISRGSRGKNSYEQYFGPGTRLTVT.

About this clonotype: The CDR3 does not close with the conserved phenylalanine or tryptophan, likely indicating a read error. It is unclear where the CDR3 begins or ends on the DNA, so no DNA is shown, and the CDR3 is as TCRdb lists it. This chain joins TRBV11-1 and TRBJ1-2; TRBD1 was called by the table and not checked on the DNA. The germline V gene encodes CDR1 SGHAT and CDR2 FQDESV (reference sequence). The CDR3 adds up to 12 amino acids, both ends counted. CDR3 in amino acids: CDSSLGAGQTEV.

A remark on this clonotype: A single base separates this from a much larger clone, so it may be a read error. The V call is TRBV29-1, the J call TRBJ1-2; 7 bases line up with TRBD1. The CDR3 is 14 amino acids. The V gene end was trimmed by 5 bases and the J gene end by 6 bases; junction bases not matched to a gene: 12. Germline CDR1 SQVTM, CDR2 ANQGSEA. Here the CDR3 reads CSVKLQGELDGYTF. The CDR3 nucleotides read TGCAGCGTTAAGCTTCAGGGGGAACTAGATGGCTACACCTTC.

Details on this clonotype: The conserved phenylalanine or tryptophan is not found at the CDR3 terminus, so this likely reflects a read error. This sequence joins TRBV11-2 and TRBJ1-5, with D tentatively TRBD1 (6 bases). Germline V gene data show CDR1 as SGHAT and CDR2 as FQNNGV. This CDR3 contains 13 residues. V was trimmed by 1 base and J by 11 bases, leaving 12 bases between them. The CDR3 sequence: CASSLAGEQSQHS. The CDR3 DNA reads as TGTGCCAGCAGCTTAGCAGGGGAACAGTCCCAGCATTCT.

This clonotype was seen a single time. A junction boundary mismatches the germline segment, possibly from a read error. CDR3 bases: TGTGCCAGCAGTGAAGATCGACCAGCTAACTATGGCTACATCTTC. Encoded protein: CASSEDRPANYGYIF. The chain carries TRBV6-1 and TRBJ1-2; D not resolved. CDR3 size: 15 residues. Germline V lookup: CDR1 MNHNS, CDR2 SASEGT.

The chain employs TRBV28 and TRBJ2-1; D could derive from TRBD1 or TRBD2 (5 bases each). This CDR3 has 15 amino acids. Trimming took off 7 bases at V and 8 bases at J, with 21 bases between the two ends. The germline V gene has CDR1 MDHEN and CDR2 SYDVKM. The CDR3 region is CASTLGAQSRDEQFF. CDR3 sequence (DNA): TGTGCCAGCACCCTCGGGGCCCAATCTCGAGATGAGCAGTTCTTC. Supplemented by reference TRBV28 and TRBJ2-1, the full variable domain reads DVKVTQSSRYLVKRTGEKVFLECVQDMDHENMFWYRQDPGLGLRLIYFSYDVKMKEKGDIPEGYSVSREKKERFSLILESASTNQTSMYLCASTLGAQSRDEQFFGPGTRLTVL.

This clonotype turned up a few times. A much larger clone lies one base from this, so it may be a read error. The J gene is TRBJ2-7, the V gene TRBV6-2 or TRBV6-3; 12 bases align to TRBD2. This CDR3 spans 14 amino acids. Looked up from germline, CDR1 is MNHEY and CDR2 is SVGEGT. J lost 5 bases, V lost 8 bases, and 7 bases had no gene match. The CDR3 reads CASGLAGGRHEQYF. CDR3 in DNA: TGTGCCAGCGGTCTAGCGGGAGGGCGCCACGAGCAGTACTTC.

To note about this clonotype: A read error is possible here, since a much larger clone lies one base away. The chain recombines TRBV12-3 or TRBV12-4 with TRBJ2-4, with 11 nucleotides matching TRBD1. There are 16 residues in the CDR3. As DNA, the CDR3 is TGTGCCAACAGTCACGGACAGGGGGCGGCCGGGGACATTCAGTACTTC. Amino acid sequence: CANSHGQGAAGDIQYF.

In DNA, the CDR3 is TGTGCCAGCAGCCAAGTTGGAGCTAACTATGGCTACACCTTC. It specifies CASSQVGANYGYTF. The chain has TRBV4-2 and TRBJ1-2; D gene uncertain. Per germline, CDR1 LGHNA and CDR2 YNFKEQ. Between the trimmed V and J ends, which lost 1 base and 0 bases, there was a span of 6 bases. This CDR3 is 14 amino acids long.

In this sample, this clonotype turned up once. The gene calls are TRBV6-5 and TRBJ1-1; D might be TRBD1 (6 bases). Germline V gene data show CDR1 as MNHEY and CDR2 as SVGAGI. The germline V and J ends were trimmed by 7 bases and 6 bases, with 18 bases remaining between them. CDR3 length: 14 amino acids. The CDR3 DNA sequence: TGTGCCAGCACCACGGACAGTGATCATCCTGAAGCTTTCTTT. This encodes CASTTDSDHPEAFF.

Turning to this clonotype: Possible read error: a much larger clone is one base away. CDR3 region: CANSYSPLNTEAFF. The CDR3 coding sequence is TGTGCCAACAGTTACTCTCCGCTGAACACTGAAGCTTTCTTT. V is TRBV6-6 and J is TRBJ1-1; D gene unclear. Germline V CDR1 and CDR2: MNHNY, SVGAGI (reference sequence). This CDR3 contains 14 residues.

Notes on this clonotype: This may be a read error: a much more frequent sequence differs by one nucleotide. This chain connects TRBV6-2 or TRBV6-3 to TRBJ1-5; D is unresolved. Germline loops: CDR1 MNHEY, CDR2 SVGEGT. V lost 6 bases to trimming and J lost 2 bases, with 5 bases between them. CDR3 size: 12 residues. Here the CDR3 reads CASREGNQPQHF. The CDR3 coding sequence is TGTGCCAGCAGAGAGGGCAATCAGCCCCAGCATTTT.

A word on this clonotype: A much larger clone sits a single nucleotide away, making a read error possible. The rearrangement links TRBV4-3 to TRBJ2-2; a possible D gene is TRBD1 (5 bases). CDR3 size: 13 residues. Germline loops: CDR1 LGHNA, CDR2 YSLEER. CDR3 nucleotide sequence: TGCGCCAGCTGCCAGGGTGGCGCCGGGGAGCTGTTTTTT. It is translated as CASCQGGAGELFF.

With regard to this clonotype: A much larger clone differs by one base, so this may be a read error. In DNA, the CDR3 is TGTGCCAGCAGTCACTCGATGGACCCCCCTGAAGCTTTCTTT. Amino acid sequence: CASSHSMDPPEAFF. This rearrangement joins TRBV6-5 to TRBJ1-1; D is unclear. Germline loops: CDR1 MNHEY, CDR2 SVGAGI. This CDR3 is 14 amino acids long.

Notes on this clonotype: A much larger clone is a single base away; this may be a read error. The J gene is TRBJ2-1, the V gene TRBV5-5; 10 bases agree with TRBD2. CDR1 is SGHKS, CDR2 YYEKEE, per germline (reference sequence). The CDR3 loop spans 17 amino acids. The CDR3 here is CVSSLAGASGRYNEQFF. The CDR3, as DNA: TGTGTCAGCAGCTTGGCCGGAGCTAGCGGGAGATACAATGAGCAGTTCTTC.

Turning to this clonotype: This is likely a read error, given that the CDR3 carries no conserved phenylalanine or tryptophan at its end. The chain joins TRBV5-1 to TRBJ2-3; unclear D gene. The CDR3 length is 14 residues. Per the germline V gene, CDR1 is SGHRS and CDR2 is YFSETQ. V lost 1 base and J 4 bases, leaving 10 bases between the germline ends. The CDR3 DNA reads as TGCGCCAGCAGCTTGTCCATTGATTCAGATACGCAGTATTTG. This translates into CASSLSIDSDTQYL.

This clonotype showed up just once. This chain joins TRBV7-2 and TRBJ2-7, with 12 bases that match TRBD2. In germline, CDR1 is SGHTA, CDR2 FQGNSA. The trim removed 5 bases at V and 5 bases at J, leaving 10 bases unmatched. This CDR3 has 16 residues. This CDR3 reads CASSKGLAGGADEQYF. As DNA, the CDR3 is TGTGCCAGCAGCAAGGGACTAGCGGGTGGGGCGGACGAGCAGTACTTC.

With respect to this clonotype: This clone may be a read error of a much larger clone one base away. The chain links TRBV6-5 to TRBJ2-7; either TRBD1 or TRBD2 may fit D (5 bases each). This CDR3 spans 16 amino acids. Trimming shortened V by 0 bases and J by 4 bases, and 16 bases separated the two germline ends. The V gene's germline CDR1 is MNHEY and CDR2 SVGAGI. The CDR3 coding sequence is TGTGCCAGCAGTTACTCGATAGGTCGAGGGGCATACGAGCAGTACTTC. Its translation is CASSYSIGRGAYEQYF.

About this clonotype: An end of the junction differs from the germline gene, which may be a read error. This rearrangement joins TRBV5-4 to TRBJ2-3, with TRBD1 identical over 9 bases. The CDR3 loop spans 15 amino acids. The germline V gene encodes CDR1 SGHNT and CDR2 YYREEE (reference sequence). The CDR3 loop is CASTDPTGGTDAQYF. In DNA, the CDR3 is TGTGCAAGCACCGATCCTACAGGGGGCACAGATGCGCAGTATTTT.

This clonotype was detected only a few times. The J gene is TRBJ2-1, the V gene TRBV6-2 or TRBV6-3, with D possibly called TRBD1 or TRBD2 (5 bases each). CDR3 length equals 17 residues. Germline CDR1 MNHEY, CDR2 SVGEGT. Trimming left V 7 bases short and J 4 bases short, with 23 bases between. The chain's CDR3 is CASTRSKTGTVYNEQFF. The CDR3 DNA sequence: TGTGCCAGCACTAGAAGTAAGACCGGGACGGTTTACAATGAGCAGTTCTTC.

Concerning this clonotype: Mismatch with germline at one junction end may stem from a read error. J is TRBJ2-1 and V is TRBV4-1, with D tentatively TRBD1 (5 bases). This CDR3 has 14 residues. In germline, CDR1 is MGHRA, CDR2 YSYEKL. CDR3 region: CPSSQTEVKSMQFF. The CDR3 DNA follows: TGCCCCAGCAGCCAGACAGAGGTTAAGAGTATGCAGTTCTTC.

Notes on this clonotype: Without the conserved terminal phenylalanine or tryptophan, this CDR3 likely stems from a read error. The chain links TRBV28 to TRBJ2-5, with a tentative D call TRBD2 (6 bases). Per germline, CDR1 MDHEN and CDR2 SYDVKM. The V and J ends lost 2 bases and 4 bases respectively, with 11 bases between them. CDR3 length: 14 amino acids. The CDR3 sequence: CASSLAGPSETQYL. In DNA form, the CDR3 reads TGTGCCAGCAGTTTAGCGGGACCATCAGAGACCCAGTACTTA.

This clonotype has ten or more counts. The CDR3 region has the DNA TGTGCCACCCGTTCTCGGCGGGAGGACCCAGATACGCAGTATTTT. This translates into CATRSRREDPDTQYF. The V gene is TRBV6-1, the J gene TRBJ2-3, with TRBD2 matching over 8 bases. CDR1 and CDR2 from the germline V gene are MNHNS and SASEGT. The length of the CDR3 is 15 residues. Losses at the gene ends were 10 bases for V and 4 bases for J; bases not matched to a gene: 13.

This clonotype turned up a few times. The rearrangement uses TRBV4-1 and TRBJ2-3, with no clear D. V was cut by 2 bases and J by 0 bases, with 21 bases left in between. Germline V gene lookup returns CDR1 MGHRA and CDR2 YSYEKL. The CDR3 runs to 19 residues. The DNA for the CDR3 is TGCGCCAGCAGCCAACACCCCCACGAGGCTTTCTCTAGCACAGATACGCAGTATTTT. Translation: CASSQHPHEAFSSTDTQYF.

This clonotype was seen ten or more times. The chain is built from TRBV6-5 and TRBJ1-1, with D perhaps matching TRBD1 (5 bases). This CDR3 is built from 13 residues. Trimming took 2 bases from V and 2 from J, leaving 6 bases between them. Germline V gives CDR1 MNHEY, CDR2 SVGAGI. CDR3 loop: CASSYQGNTEAFF. The DNA of the CDR3 is TGTGCCAGCAGTTACCAGGGTAACACTGAAGCTTTCTTT.